This entry is about one T cell receptor (beta chain). Its antigen remains unidentified. At one end, the junction sequence differs from germline, possibly due to a read error. A modified ARM-PCR protocol with three rounds of nested PCR amplified TCRbeta. TCRdb recomputed calls from the multiplex PCR reads with MiXCR, one row per CDR3 protein. The profile shows 70,000 to 90,000 distinct CDR3 sequences, around 85% of them singletons. There are 14 residues in the CDR3. Germline CDR1 reads DFQATT; CDR2 reads SNEGSKA (reference sequence). The template was RNA from unsorted bulk tissue. This sample is drawn from a study of tumor and adjacent non-tumor tissue in lung cancer. On the study more broadly: Each sample yielded 3.5 million to 5 million productive TCRbeta reads on average.

General study points: Significantly higher TCR diversity was found in tumor than normal lung. In normal lung, the top 100 clones were significantly more dominant than in tumor. Patients with more diverse tumor TCRs had worse survival.

The rearrangement links TRBV20-1 to TRBJ2-1, with D maybe TRBD1 (5 bases). Source material: lung tumor tissue. The source of this sequence is a woman between 50 and 59 years old with non-small cell lung cancer. Written as DNA, the CDR3 is TGCAGTGCTAGAGAAGGGGAAGTAAGTAATGAGCAGACCTTC. This encodes CSAREGEVSNEQTF.